This TCR beta chain emerged from a study of STAT5B mutations in CD4+ large granular lymphocyte leukemia. The CDR3 is made up of 16 amino acids. J was trimmed by 4 bases and V by 4 bases; bases with no gene match: 5. Per germline, CDR1 LNHNV and CDR2 YYDKDF (reference sequence). Profiled with immunoSEQ multiplex PCR; TCRdb holds only in-frame clones, not every one. Counted here are over 45,000 clones, just over 70% occurring once; the ten biggest clones make up approximately 1.5%. The specimen was CD4+ T cells from blood buffy coats. This receptor was taken from a human donor in good health. V gene TRBV15 combines with J gene TRBJ2-6; 9 bases are shared with TRBD1. This chain's CDR3 is CATSTGTGWGANVLTF. The CDR3 bases are TGTGCCACCAGCACCGGGACAGGGTGGGGGGCCAACGTCCTGACTTTC. Variable domain in full (rest from reference TRBV15 and TRBJ2-6): DAMVIQNPRYQVTQFGKPVTLSCSQTLNHNVMYWYQQKSSQAPKLLFHYYDKDFNNEADTPDNFQSRRPNTSFCFLDIRSPGLGDTAMYLCATSTGTGWGANVLTFGAGSRLTVL.